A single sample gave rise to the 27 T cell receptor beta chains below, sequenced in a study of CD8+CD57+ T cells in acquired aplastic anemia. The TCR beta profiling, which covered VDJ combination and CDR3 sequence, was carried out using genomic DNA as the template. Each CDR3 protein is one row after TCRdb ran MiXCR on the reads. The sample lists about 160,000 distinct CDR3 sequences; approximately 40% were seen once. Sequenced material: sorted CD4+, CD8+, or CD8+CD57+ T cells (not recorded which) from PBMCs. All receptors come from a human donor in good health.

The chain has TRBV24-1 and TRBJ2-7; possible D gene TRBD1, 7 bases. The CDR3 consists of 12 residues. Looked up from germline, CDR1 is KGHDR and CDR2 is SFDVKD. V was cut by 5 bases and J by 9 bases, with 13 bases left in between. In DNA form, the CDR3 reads TGTGCCACCAGTGCTGGCCAGGGGGGGCAGTACTTC. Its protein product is CATSAGQGGQYF.

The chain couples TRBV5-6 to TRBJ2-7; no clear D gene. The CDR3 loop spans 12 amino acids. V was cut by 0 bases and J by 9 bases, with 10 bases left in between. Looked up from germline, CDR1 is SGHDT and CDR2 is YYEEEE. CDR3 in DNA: TGTGCCAGCAGCTTGGAACCGGGCGGGCAGTACTTC. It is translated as CASSLEPGGQYF.

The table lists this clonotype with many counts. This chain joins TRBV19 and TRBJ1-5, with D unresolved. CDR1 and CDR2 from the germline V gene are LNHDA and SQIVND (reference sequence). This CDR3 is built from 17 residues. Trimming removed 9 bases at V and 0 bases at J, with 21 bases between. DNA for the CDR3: TGTGCCAGCGAACCGGGATATACCCTAAATAGCAATCAGCCCCAGCATTTT. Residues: CASEPGYTLNSNQPQHF.

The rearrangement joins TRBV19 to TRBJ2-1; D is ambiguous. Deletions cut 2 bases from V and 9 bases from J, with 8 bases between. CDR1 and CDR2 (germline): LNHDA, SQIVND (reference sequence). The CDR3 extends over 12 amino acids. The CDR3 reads CASSIFQTEQFF. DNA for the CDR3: TGTGCCAGTAGTATATTCCAAACTGAGCAGTTCTTC.

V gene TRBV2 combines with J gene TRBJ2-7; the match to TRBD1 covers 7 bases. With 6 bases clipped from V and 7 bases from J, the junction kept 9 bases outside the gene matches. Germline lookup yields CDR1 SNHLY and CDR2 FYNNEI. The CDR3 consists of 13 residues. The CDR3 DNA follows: TGTGCCAGCAGCCTGACAGGGTATAATGAGCAGTACTTC. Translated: CASSLTGYNEQYF.

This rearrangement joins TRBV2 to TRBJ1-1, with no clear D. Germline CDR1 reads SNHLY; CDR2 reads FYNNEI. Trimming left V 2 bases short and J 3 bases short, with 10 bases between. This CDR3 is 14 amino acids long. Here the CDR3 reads CASSERSRHTEAFF. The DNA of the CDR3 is TGTGCCAGCAGTGAACGGTCCCGGCACACTGAAGCTTTCTTT.

CDR3 protein: CAISDTGNTIYF. CDR3 in DNA: TGTGCCATCAGTGATACCGGAAACACCATATATTTT. This rearrangement joins TRBV10-3 to TRBJ1-3; no reliable D call. CDR3 length equals 12 residues. Germline V lookup: CDR1 ENHRY, CDR2 SYGVKD. Trimming took 3 bases from V and 4 from J, leaving 4 bases between them.

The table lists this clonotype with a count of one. CDR3: CASSLIPTGGRDEQYF. CDR3 nucleotide sequence: TGTGCCAGCAGCTTAATCCCGACAGGGGGACGGGACGAGCAGTACTTC. V usage is TRBV14 and J usage is TRBJ2-7; 9 nucleotides match TRBD1. This CDR3 is 16 amino acids long. CDR1 is SGHDN, CDR2 FVKESK, per germline. Trimming cost V 5 bases and J 5 bases; bases outside gene matches: 13.

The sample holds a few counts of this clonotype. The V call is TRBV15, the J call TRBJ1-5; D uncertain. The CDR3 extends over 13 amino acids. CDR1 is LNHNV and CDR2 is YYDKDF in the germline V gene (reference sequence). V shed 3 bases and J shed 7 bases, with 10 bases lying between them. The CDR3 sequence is CATSSSQWQPQHF. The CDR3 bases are TGTGCCACCAGCAGCTCACAGTGGCAGCCCCAGCATTTT.

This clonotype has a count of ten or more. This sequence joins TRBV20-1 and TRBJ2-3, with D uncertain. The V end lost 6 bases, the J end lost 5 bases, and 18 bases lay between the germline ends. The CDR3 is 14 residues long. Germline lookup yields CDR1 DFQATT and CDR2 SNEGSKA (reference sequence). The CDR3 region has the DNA TGCAGTGCCATTTACACCCTTTTCCGAGATACGCAGTATTTT. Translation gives CSAIYTLFRDTQYF.

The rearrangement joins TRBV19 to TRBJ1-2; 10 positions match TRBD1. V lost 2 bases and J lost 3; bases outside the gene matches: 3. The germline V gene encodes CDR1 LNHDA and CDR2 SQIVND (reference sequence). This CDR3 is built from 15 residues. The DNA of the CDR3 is TGTGCCAGTAGTATAACCGGGACAGGGGACTATGGCTACACCTTC. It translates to CASSITGTGDYGYTF.

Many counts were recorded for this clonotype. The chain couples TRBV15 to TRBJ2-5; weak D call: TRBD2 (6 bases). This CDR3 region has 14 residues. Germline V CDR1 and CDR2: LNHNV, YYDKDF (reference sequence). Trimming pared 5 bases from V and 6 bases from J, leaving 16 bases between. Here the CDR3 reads CATSSRTGGKTQYF. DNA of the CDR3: TGTGCCACCAGCTCGCGGACCGGGGGAAAGACCCAGTACTTC. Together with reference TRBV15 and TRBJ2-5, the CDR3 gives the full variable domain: DAMVIQNPRYQVTQFGKPVTLSCSQTLNHNVMYWYQQKSSQAPKLLFHYYDKDFNNEADTPDNFQSRRPNTSFCFLDIRSPGLGDTAMYLCATSSRTGGKTQYFGPGTRLLVL.

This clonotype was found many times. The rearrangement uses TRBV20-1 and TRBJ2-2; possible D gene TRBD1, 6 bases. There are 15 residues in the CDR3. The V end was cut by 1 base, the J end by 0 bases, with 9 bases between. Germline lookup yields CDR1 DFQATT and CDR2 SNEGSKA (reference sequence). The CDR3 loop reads CSARGRTANTGELFF. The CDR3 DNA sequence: TGCAGTGCTAGAGGGAGGACAGCGAACACCGGGGAGCTGTTTTTT.

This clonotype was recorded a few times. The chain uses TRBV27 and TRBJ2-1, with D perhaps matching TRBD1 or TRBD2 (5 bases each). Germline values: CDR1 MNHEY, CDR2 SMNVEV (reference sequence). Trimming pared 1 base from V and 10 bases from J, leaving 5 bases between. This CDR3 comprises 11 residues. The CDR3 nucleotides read TGTGCCAGCAGTTTATGGGGGGAGCAGTTCTTC. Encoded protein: CASSLWGEQFF.

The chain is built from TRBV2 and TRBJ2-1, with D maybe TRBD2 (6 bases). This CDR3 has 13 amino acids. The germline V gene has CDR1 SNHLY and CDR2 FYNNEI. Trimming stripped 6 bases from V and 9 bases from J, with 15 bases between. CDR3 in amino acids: CASSAGPVGEQFF. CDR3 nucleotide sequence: TGTGCCAGCAGCGCGGGACCGGTCGGTGAGCAGTTCTTC.

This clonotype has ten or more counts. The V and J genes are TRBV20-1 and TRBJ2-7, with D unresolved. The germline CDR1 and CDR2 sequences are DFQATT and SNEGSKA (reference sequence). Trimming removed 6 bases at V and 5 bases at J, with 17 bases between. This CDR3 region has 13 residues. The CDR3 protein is CSATVSRFDEQYF. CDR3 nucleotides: TGCAGTGCCACCGTTTCTAGATTTGACGAGCAGTACTTC.

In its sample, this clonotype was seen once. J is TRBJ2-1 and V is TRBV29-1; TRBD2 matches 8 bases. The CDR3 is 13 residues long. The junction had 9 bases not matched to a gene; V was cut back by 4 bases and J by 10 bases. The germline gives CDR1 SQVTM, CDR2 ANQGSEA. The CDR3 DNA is TGCAGCGTTGCAGGTAGCGGGAAATCAGAGCAGTTCTTC. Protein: CSVAGSGKSEQFF.

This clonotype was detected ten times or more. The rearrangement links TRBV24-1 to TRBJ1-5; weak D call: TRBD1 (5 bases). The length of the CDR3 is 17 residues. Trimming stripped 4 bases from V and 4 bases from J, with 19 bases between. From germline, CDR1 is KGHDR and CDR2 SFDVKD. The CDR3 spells CATSDPTGTPGNQPQHF. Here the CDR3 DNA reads TGTGCCACCAGTGACCCTACCGGGACGCCTGGGAATCAGCCCCAGCATTTT.

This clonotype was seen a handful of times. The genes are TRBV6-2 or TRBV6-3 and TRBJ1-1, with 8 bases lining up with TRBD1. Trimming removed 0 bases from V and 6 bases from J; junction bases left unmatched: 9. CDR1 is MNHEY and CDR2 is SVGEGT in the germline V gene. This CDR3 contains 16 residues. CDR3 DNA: TGTGCCAGCAGTTACTCAGTGGGCAGGGGGCTACCTGAAGCTTTCTTT. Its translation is CASSYSVGRGLPEAFF.

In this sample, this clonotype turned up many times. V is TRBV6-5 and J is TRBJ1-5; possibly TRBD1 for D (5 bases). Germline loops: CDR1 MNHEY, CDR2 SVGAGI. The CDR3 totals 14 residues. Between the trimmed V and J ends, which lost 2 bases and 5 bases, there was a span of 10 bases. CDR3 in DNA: TGTGCCAGCAGTTACCCGGGGCAGGATCAGCCCCAGCATTTT. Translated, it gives CASSYPGQDQPQHF.

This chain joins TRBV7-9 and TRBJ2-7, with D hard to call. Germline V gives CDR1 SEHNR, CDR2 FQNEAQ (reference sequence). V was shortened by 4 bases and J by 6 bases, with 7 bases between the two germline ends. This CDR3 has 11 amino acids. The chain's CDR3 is CASSSSIEQYF. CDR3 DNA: TGTGCCAGCAGCTCATCTATCGAGCAGTACTTC.

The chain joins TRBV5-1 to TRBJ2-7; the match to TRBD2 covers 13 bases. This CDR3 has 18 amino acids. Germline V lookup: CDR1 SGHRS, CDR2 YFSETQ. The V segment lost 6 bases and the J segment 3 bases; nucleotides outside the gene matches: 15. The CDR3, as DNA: TGCGCCAGCAAGGGCGGACTAGCGGGGGACCTTAACTACTACGAGCAGTACTTC. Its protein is CASKGGLAGDLNYYEQYF.

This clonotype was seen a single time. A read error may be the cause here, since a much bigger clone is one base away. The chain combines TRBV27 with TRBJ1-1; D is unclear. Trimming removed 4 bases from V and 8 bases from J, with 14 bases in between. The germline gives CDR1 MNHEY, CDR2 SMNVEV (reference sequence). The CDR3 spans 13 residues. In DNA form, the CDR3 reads TGTGCCAGCAGTTACGGGAGGGCAGCCGAAGCTTTCTTT. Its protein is CASSYGRAAEAFF.

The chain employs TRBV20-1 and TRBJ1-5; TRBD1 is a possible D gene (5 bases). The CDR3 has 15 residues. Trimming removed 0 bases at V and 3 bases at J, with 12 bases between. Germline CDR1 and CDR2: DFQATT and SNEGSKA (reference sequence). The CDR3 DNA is TGCAGTGCTAGAGATCCCAGGGAGAACAATCAGCCCCAGCATTTT. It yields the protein CSARDPRENNQPQHF.

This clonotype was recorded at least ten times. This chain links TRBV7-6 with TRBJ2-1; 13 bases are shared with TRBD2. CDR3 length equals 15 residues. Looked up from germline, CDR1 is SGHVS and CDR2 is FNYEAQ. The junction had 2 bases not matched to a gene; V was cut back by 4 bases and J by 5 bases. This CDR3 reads CASSWTSGGHNEQFF. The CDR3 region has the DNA TGTGCCAGCAGCTGGACTAGCGGGGGCCACAATGAGCAGTTCTTC.

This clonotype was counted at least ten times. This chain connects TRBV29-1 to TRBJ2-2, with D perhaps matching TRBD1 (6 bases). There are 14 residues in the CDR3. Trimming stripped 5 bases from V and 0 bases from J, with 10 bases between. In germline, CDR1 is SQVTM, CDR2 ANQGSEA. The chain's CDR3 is CSVLRGSNTGELFF. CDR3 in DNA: TGCAGCGTTCTCAGGGGATCGAACACCGGGGAGCTGTTTTTT.

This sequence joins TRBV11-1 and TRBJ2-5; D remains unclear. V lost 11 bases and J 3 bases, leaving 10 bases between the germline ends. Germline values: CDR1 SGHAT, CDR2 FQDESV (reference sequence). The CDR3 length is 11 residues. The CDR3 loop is CAPDQKETQYF. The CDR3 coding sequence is TGTGCCCCGGACCAGAAAGAGACCCAGTACTTC.